Each of the 28 T cell receptor beta chains below was sequenced from the same sample in a study of shared clonotypes between healthy human individuals. Terminally differentiated effector memory CD45RA+ cells were excluded by CCR7 positive selection of CD45RO-negative cells. Sequencing was performed with immunoSEQ multiplex PCR; in TCRdb, only in-frame clones are kept and a portion is missing. Of some 600,000 clones in the sample, approximately 96% were seen once. The sample comprised naive CD8+ T cells sorted from blood. The receptors stem from a woman under 40 in good health.

The V gene is TRBV7-9, the J gene TRBJ2-3, with D perhaps TRBD2 (6 bases). This CDR3 has 14 residues. Germline CDR1 and CDR2: SEHNR and FQNEAQ (reference sequence). The V end was cut by 5 bases, the J end by 3 bases, with 12 bases between. The CDR3, as DNA: TGTGCCAGCAGCCCCGGGACTCAGACAGATACGCAGTATTTT. Translated, it gives CASSPGTQTDTQYF. Based on the CDR3 plus reference TRBV7-9 and TRBJ2-3, the full variable domain is DTGVSQNPRHKITKRGQNVTFRCDPISEHNRLYWYRQTLGQGPEFLTYFQNEAQLEKSRLLSDRFSAERPKGSFSTLEIQRTEQGDSAMYLCASSPGTQTDTQYFGPGTRLTVL.

V and J are TRBV28 and TRBJ2-7; 7 bases align to TRBD1. The germline gives CDR1 MDHEN, CDR2 SYDVKM. The CDR3 has 15 residues. V lost 0 bases and J lost 9; bases outside the gene matches: 11. CDR3 DNA: TGTGCCAGCAGTTTATGGACAGGGATTTACTTGGGGCAGTACTTC. Protein product: CASSLWTGIYLGQYF.

The V call is TRBV11-2, the J call TRBJ2-3; 8 nucleotides agree with TRBD2. CDR1 is SGHAT, CDR2 FQNNGV, per germline. The ends lost 5 bases at V and 2 bases at J; junction bases unmatched: 6. CDR3 length: 15 residues. The CDR3 protein is CASSREGLFTDTQYF. CDR3 in DNA: TGTGCCAGCAGCCGGGAGGGCCTCTTCACAGATACGCAGTATTTT.

This rearrangement joins TRBV10-3 to TRBJ1-1, with D hard to call. Trimming removed 3 bases from V and 5 bases from J, with 13 bases in between. The germline V gene encodes CDR1 ENHRY and CDR2 SYGVKD. The CDR3 is 14 amino acids. CDR3 sequence reads: CAISDLRLGTEAFF. The DNA for the CDR3 is TGTGCCATCAGTGACCTCAGGTTGGGGACTGAAGCTTTCTTT.

J is TRBJ2-7 and V is TRBV28; 10 bases fit TRBD2. Germline CDR1 MDHEN, CDR2 SYDVKM. Trimming cost V 6 bases and J 0 bases; bases outside gene matches: 5. This CDR3 is 15 amino acids long. CDR3 nucleotide sequence: TGTGCCAGCAGCTACGGGACTAGCGCCTCCTACGAGCAGTACTTC. It encodes CASSYGTSASYEQYF.

The chain joins TRBV28 to TRBJ1-3; D gene unclear. From germline, CDR1 is MDHEN and CDR2 SYDVKM. The CDR3 runs to 15 residues. Trimming stripped 7 bases from V and 0 bases from J, with 13 bases between. The CDR3 DNA follows: TGTGCCAGCAACCCATTAAGTACCTCTGGAAACACCATATATTTT. As protein: CASNPLSTSGNTIYF.

V is TRBV2 and J is TRBJ2-5; D uncertain. The ends were cut back, 10 bases at V and 0 bases at J, with 6 bases in the middle. Germline V gives CDR1 SNHLY, CDR2 FYNNEI. This CDR3 spans 11 amino acids. The CDR3 loop reads CATPDQETQYF. The CDR3 nucleotides are TGTGCCACCCCGGACCAAGAGACCCAGTACTTC. Full variable domain (remainder filled in from reference TRBV2 and TRBJ2-5): EPEVTQTPSHQVTQMGQEVILRCVPISNHLYFYWYRQILGQKVEFLVSFYNNEISEKSEIFDDQFSVERPDGSNFTLKIRSTKLEDSAMYFCATPDQETQYFGPGTRLLVL.

With regard to this clone: This sample includes further DNA sequences coding for the same CDR3. The genes are TRBV9 and TRBJ2-7; D tentatively fits TRBD1 or TRBD2 (6 bases each). The V end was cut by 0 bases, the J end by 2 bases, with 9 bases between. CDR1 is SGDLS and CDR2 is YYNGEE in the germline V gene. CDR3 length equals 14 residues. DNA for the CDR3: TGTGCCAGCAGCGTAGGGGGGGACACCTACGAGCAGTACTTC. This gives the protein CASSVGGDTYEQYF.

V usage is TRBV7-9 and J usage is TRBJ2-7, with TRBD1 matching over 7 bases. V was pared by 1 base and J by 5 bases, with 14 bases of the junction left unmatched. The CDR3 covers 17 residues. The germline gives CDR1 SEHNR, CDR2 FQNEAQ (reference sequence). The CDR3 sequence is CASSLGPLRQGTDEQYF. The DNA for the CDR3 is TGTGCCAGCAGCTTAGGACCCCTACGACAGGGAACCGACGAGCAGTACTTC.

This clone has only one observation. The rearrangement links TRBV4-1 to TRBJ1-1; TRBD1 aligns across 10 bases. This CDR3 has 17 residues. Germline V gene data show CDR1 as MGHRA and CDR2 as YSYEKL. The ends lost 2 bases at V and 0 bases at J; junction bases unmatched: 6. The CDR3 sequence is CASSQPWTGGMNTEAFF. As DNA, the CDR3 is TGCGCCAGCAGCCAACCTTGGACAGGGGGGATGAACACTGAAGCTTTCTTT.

CDR3 amino acids: CASSWSSGKYEQYF. The CDR3, as DNA: TGTGCCAGCAGTTGGTCTAGCGGGAAGTACGAGCAGTACTTC. The chain combines TRBV27 with TRBJ2-7; 9 bases align to TRBD2. V lost 4 bases, J lost 4 bases, and 5 bases stayed unmatched. Germline V lookup: CDR1 MNHEY, CDR2 SMNVEV (reference sequence). The CDR3 runs to 14 residues.

This clone was observed once. This same CDR3 is encoded by further DNA sequences in the sample. V and J are TRBV27 and TRBJ2-1, with D possibly being TRBD2 (6 bases). V was trimmed by 2 bases and J by 0 bases, leaving 11 bases between them. The CDR3 extends over 16 amino acids. Germline assignment: CDR1 MNHEY and CDR2 SMNVEV (reference sequence). The CDR3 is CASSLGAGSSYNEQFF. The CDR3 coding sequence is TGTGCCAGCAGTTTAGGGGCGGGAAGCTCCTACAATGAGCAGTTCTTC.

This sequence joins TRBV27 and TRBJ1-1; D remains unclear. There are 12 residues in the CDR3. Trimming removed 5 bases at V and 11 bases at J, with 15 bases between. Germline V gene data show CDR1 as MNHEY and CDR2 as SMNVEV (reference sequence). CDR3 in amino acids: CASSPDRAGAFF. DNA for the CDR3: TGTGCCAGCAGTCCAGACCGCGCCGGGGCTTTCTTT.

CDR3 amino acids: CASSLGLAGLYNEQFF. CDR3 nucleotide sequence: TGTGCCAGCAGTTTAGGACTAGCGGGGTTGTACAATGAGCAGTTCTTC. This sequence joins TRBV6-5 and TRBJ2-1; 12 bases align to TRBD2. The CDR3 consists of 16 residues. Trimming cost V 4 bases and J 4 bases; bases outside gene matches: 5. Per germline, CDR1 MNHEY and CDR2 SVGAGI.

The V call is TRBV27, the J call TRBJ2-7; 10 nucleotides line up with TRBD2. Trimming at V came to 4 bases and at J to 4 bases, leaving 4 bases not matched to a gene. This CDR3 is 14 amino acids long. Germline CDR1 is MNHEY and CDR2 is SMNVEV (reference sequence). The CDR3 sequence: CASSSDSGRYEQYF. In nucleotides, the CDR3 is TGTGCCAGCAGTTCTGATAGCGGGAGGTACGAGCAGTACTTC.

Comment on this clone: This CDR3 is also generated by other DNA sequences in the sample. The chain recombines TRBV28 with TRBJ2-7; a possible D gene is TRBD1 (5 bases). The germline gives CDR1 MDHEN, CDR2 SYDVKM. This CDR3 has 14 residues. Trimming left V 3 bases short and J 0 bases short, with 9 bases between. For the CDR3, the DNA is TGTGCCAGCAGTTTTAGGGGATCCTCCTACGAGCAGTACTTC. The encoded protein is CASSFRGSSYEQYF.

This chain links TRBV7-9 with TRBJ2-1; TRBD1 might be the D (6 bases). Trimming cost V 5 bases and J 3 bases, with 20 bases left between them. Germline values: CDR1 SEHNR, CDR2 FQNEAQ (reference sequence). The CDR3 extends over 17 amino acids. The CDR3 loop reads CASSARTGTSNYNEQFF. CDR3 DNA sequence: TGTGCCAGCAGCGCTCGTACAGGGACATCAAACTACAATGAGCAGTTCTTC.

The rearrangement uses TRBV5-4 and TRBJ2-1; 7 bases match TRBD2. CDR1 is SGHNT and CDR2 is YYREEE in the germline V gene (reference sequence). The CDR3 contains 13 residues. The V segment lost 0 bases and the J segment 10 bases; nucleotides outside the gene matches: 4. CDR3 DNA sequence: TGTGCCAGCAGCTTGGTTATCGGGAGGGAGCAGTTCTTC. The encoded protein is CASSLVIGREQFF.

The chain joins TRBV28 to TRBJ1-5; D not certain. The V gene lost 7 bases and the J gene lost 4 bases, with 17 bases spanning the gap. CDR1 is MDHEN and CDR2 is SYDVKM in the germline V gene. The CDR3 covers 15 residues. CDR3: CASNPWAGDNQPQHF. The CDR3, as DNA: TGTGCCAGCAATCCTTGGGCAGGAGATAATCAGCCCCAGCATTTT.

The gene calls are TRBV5-4 and TRBJ1-1; possible D gene TRBD1, 5 bases. The CDR3 has 14 amino acids. V gave up 3 bases and J gave up 1 base, with 10 bases separating them. Germline CDR1 and CDR2: SGHNT and YYREEE (reference sequence). CDR3 sequence reads: CASSWDGKNTEAFF. CDR3 nucleotide sequence: TGTGCCAGCAGCTGGGACGGGAAGAACACTGAAGCTTTCTTT.

Concerning this clone itself: Other nucleotide sequences from this sample produce the same CDR3. CDR3 protein: CASSQVAGAYNEQFF. As DNA, the CDR3 is TGCGCCAGCAGCCAAGTGGCAGGGGCCTACAATGAGCAGTTCTTC. The V and J genes are TRBV4-1 and TRBJ2-1; D is possibly TRBD1 (6 bases). The CDR3 spans 15 residues. V was clipped by 1 base and J by 2 bases, with 9 bases between them. CDR1 and CDR2 (germline): MGHRA, YSYEKL.

The V call is TRBV6-6, the J call TRBJ1-3; D is perhaps TRBD1 (5 bases). The CDR3 runs 13 residues. The germline gives CDR1 MNHNY, CDR2 SVGAGI (reference sequence). V lost 5 bases and J 0 bases, leaving 5 bases between the germline ends. DNA of the CDR3: TGTGCCAGCAGTGGGGGCTCTGGAAACACCATATATTTT. Protein: CASSGGSGNTIYF.

The chain links TRBV7-2 to TRBJ2-2; possible D gene TRBD2, 5 bases. The CDR3 length is 12 residues. V lost 6 bases, J lost 6 bases, and 8 bases lay in between. Germline lookup yields CDR1 SGHTA and CDR2 FQGNSA. CDR3 in DNA: TGTGCCAGCAGGAGGGAGTCCGGGGAGCTGTTTTTT. It yields the protein CASRRESGELFF.

The chain is built from TRBV11-1 and TRBJ1-1; the D is unclear. V was pared by 8 bases and J by 5 bases, with 9 bases between. The CDR3 is 11 amino acids. Germline loops: CDR1 SGHAT, CDR2 FQDESV (reference sequence). The CDR3 spells CASALGTEAFF. The CDR3 DNA follows: TGTGCCAGCGCCCTGGGTACTGAAGCTTTCTTT.

The genes are TRBV19 and TRBJ2-2; D could derive from TRBD1 or TRBD2 (5 bases each). Deletions cut 3 bases from V and 6 bases from J, with 11 bases between. The germline gives CDR1 LNHDA, CDR2 SQIVND (reference sequence). This CDR3 has 14 residues. The CDR3 reads CASSIRGEAGELFF. The CDR3 DNA is TGTGCCAGTAGTATTCGAGGGGAAGCCGGGGAGCTGTTTTTT.

J is TRBJ2-5 and V is TRBV19; no reliable D call. The assigned J gene may be wrong: the sequence end matches TRBJ2-7 better. The CDR3 has 12 amino acids. Germline V gene data show CDR1 as LNHDA and CDR2 as SQIVND (reference sequence). Here the CDR3 reads CASSKDSYEQYF. The CDR3 DNA follows: TGTGCCAGTAGTAAGGATTCCTACGAGCAGTACTTC.

The chain joins TRBV11-2 to TRBJ2-3; D ambiguous. Trimming stripped 2 bases from V and 6 bases from J, with 9 bases between. The germline CDR1 and CDR2 sequences are SGHAT and FQNNGV. The CDR3 is 13 amino acids. The CDR3 loop is CASSLLVGDTQYF. The DNA of the CDR3 is TGTGCCAGCAGCTTACTTGTGGGCGATACGCAGTATTTT.

This clone was seen once. V is TRBV6-5 and J is TRBJ2-1; D unresolved. The V end lost 10 bases, the J end lost 1 base, and 5 bases lay between the germline ends. Per the germline V gene, CDR1 is MNHEY and CDR2 is SVGAGI. The CDR3 length is 11 residues. DNA of the CDR3: TGTGCCATCCGATCCTACAATGAGCAGTTCTTC. Residues: CAIRSYNEQFF.